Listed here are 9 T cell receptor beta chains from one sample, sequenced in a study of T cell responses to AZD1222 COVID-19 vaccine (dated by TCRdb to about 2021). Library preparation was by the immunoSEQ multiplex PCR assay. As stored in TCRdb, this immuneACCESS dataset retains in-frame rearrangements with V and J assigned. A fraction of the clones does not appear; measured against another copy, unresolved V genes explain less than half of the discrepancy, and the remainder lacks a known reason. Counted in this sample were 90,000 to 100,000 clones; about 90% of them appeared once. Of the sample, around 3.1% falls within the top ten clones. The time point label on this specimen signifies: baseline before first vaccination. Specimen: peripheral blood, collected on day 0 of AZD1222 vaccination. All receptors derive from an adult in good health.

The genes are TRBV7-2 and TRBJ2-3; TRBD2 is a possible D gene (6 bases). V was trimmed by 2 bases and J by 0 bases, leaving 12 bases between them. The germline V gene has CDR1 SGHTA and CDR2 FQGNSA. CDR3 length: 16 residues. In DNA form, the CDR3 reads TGTGCCAGCAGCTTAAGGCTAGCGAGTAGCACAGATACGCAGTATTTT. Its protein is CASSLRLASSTDTQYF.

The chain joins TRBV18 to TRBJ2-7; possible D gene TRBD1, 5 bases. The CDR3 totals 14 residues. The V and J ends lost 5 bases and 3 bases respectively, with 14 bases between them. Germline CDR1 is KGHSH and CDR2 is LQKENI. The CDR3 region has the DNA TGTGCCAGCTCAAACGTCAGGGCAAGCTACGAGCAGTACTTC. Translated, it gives CASSNVRASYEQYF. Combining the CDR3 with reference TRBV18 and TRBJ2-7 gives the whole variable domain NAGVMQNPRHLVRRRGQEARLRCSPMKGHSHVYWYRQLPEEGLKFMVYLQKENIIDESGMPKERFSAEFPKEGPSILRIQQVVRGDSAAYFCASSNVRASYEQYFGPGTRLTVT.

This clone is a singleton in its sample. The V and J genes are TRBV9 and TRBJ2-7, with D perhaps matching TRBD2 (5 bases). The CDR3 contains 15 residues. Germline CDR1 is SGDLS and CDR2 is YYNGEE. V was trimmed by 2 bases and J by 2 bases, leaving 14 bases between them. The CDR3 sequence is CASSVSGLATYEQYF. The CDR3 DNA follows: TGTGCCAGCAGCGTGTCCGGACTGGCAACCTACGAGCAGTACTTC.

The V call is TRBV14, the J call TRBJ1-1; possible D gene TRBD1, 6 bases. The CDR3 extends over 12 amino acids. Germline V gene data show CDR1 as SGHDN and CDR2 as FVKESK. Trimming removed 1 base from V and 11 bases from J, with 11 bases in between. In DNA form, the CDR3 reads TGTGCCAGCAGCCAAGGGCAGGGGCGGGCTTTCTTT. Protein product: CASSQGQGRAFF.

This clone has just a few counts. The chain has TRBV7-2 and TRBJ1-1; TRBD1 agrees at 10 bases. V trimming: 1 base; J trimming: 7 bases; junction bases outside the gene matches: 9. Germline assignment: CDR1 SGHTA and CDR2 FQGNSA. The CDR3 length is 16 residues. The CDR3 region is CASSLEGQGLGGEAFF. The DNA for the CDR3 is TGTGCCAGCAGCTTAGAGGGACAGGGGCTGGGTGGTGAAGCTTTCTTT.

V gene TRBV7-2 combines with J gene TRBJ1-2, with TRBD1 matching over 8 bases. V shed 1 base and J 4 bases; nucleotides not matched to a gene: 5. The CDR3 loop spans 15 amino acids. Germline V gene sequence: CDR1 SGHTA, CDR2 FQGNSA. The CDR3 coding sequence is TGTGCCAGCAGCTTAGGGACAGGGTCGGCCTATGGCTACACCTTC. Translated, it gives CASSLGTGSAYGYTF.

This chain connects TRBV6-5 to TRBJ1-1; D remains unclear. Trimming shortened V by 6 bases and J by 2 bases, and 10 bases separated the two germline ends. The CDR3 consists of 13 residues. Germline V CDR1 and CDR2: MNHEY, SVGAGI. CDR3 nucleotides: TGTGCCAGCAGCCGGGGAATAAACACTGAAGCTTTCTTT. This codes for CASSRGINTEAFF.

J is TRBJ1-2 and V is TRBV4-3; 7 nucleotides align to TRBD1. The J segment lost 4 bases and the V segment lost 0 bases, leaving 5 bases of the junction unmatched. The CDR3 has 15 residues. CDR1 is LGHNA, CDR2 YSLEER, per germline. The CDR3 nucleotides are TGCGCCAGCAGCCAAGACCGGGACAGCCGCTATGGCTACACCTTC. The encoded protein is CASSQDRDSRYGYTF.

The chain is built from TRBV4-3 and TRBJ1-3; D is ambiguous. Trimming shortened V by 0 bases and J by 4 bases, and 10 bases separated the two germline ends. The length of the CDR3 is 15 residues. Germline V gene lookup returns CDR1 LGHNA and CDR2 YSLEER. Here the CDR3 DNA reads TGCGCCAGCAGCCAAGACGGCGGTCCCGGAAACACCATATATTTT. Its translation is CASSQDGGPGNTIYF.